Presented here are 24 T cell receptor beta chains from one specimen sequenced in a study of blood T cell repertoires in COVID-19. Produced via immunoSEQ multiplex PCR; TCRdb's table is partial and in-frame only. The sample holds around 340,000 clones, 65% to 90% seen once. Sequenced material: PBMCs or T cells enriched from blood (not recorded which). All receptors come from a woman between 35 and 50 years old with acute COVID-19.

The V call is TRBV2, the J call TRBJ1-6, with D possibly matching TRBD1 (5 bases). V was cut by 4 bases and J by 9 bases, with 16 bases left in between. Germline V gene sequence: CDR1 SNHLY, CDR2 FYNNEI. The CDR3 length is 15 residues. The CDR3 nucleotides read TGTGCCAGCAGTGTGACAGATCCGTTGTTTTCACCCCTCCACTTT. This encodes CASSVTDPLFSPLHF.

V usage is TRBV7-9 and J usage is TRBJ2-7; the match to TRBD1 covers 9 bases. V shed 0 bases, J shed 6 bases, and the junction held 6 bases outside the gene matches. The CDR3 totals 15 residues. CDR1 and CDR2 from the germline V gene are SEHNR and FQNEAQ (reference sequence). Here the CDR3 DNA reads TGTGCCAGCAGCTTAGCGGGACAGGGTCCCGCCGAGCAGTACTTC. Translation gives CASSLAGQGPAEQYF.

In its sample, this clone was seen once. The genes are TRBV28 and TRBJ2-4; 7 nucleotides line up with TRBD1. The junction had 7 bases not matched to a gene; V was cut back by 4 bases and J by 7 bases. The CDR3 runs 14 residues. CDR1 and CDR2 from the germline V gene are MDHEN and SYDVKM. CDR3 coding DNA: TGTGCCAGCAGTTCGATCGGACAGGATAACATTCAGTACTTC. It is translated as CASSSIGQDNIQYF.

This rearrangement joins TRBV18 to TRBJ2-1, with 8 nucleotides matching TRBD2. The germline V gene has CDR1 KGHSH and CDR2 LQKENI. The CDR3 runs to 14 residues. Germline trimming cut 4 bases from V and 6 bases from J; bases unmatched to any gene: 5. CDR3 loop: CASSLERETNEQFF. CDR3 bases: TGTGCCAGCTCACTAGAGCGGGAGACCAATGAGCAGTTCTTC.

The chain employs TRBV27 and TRBJ1-1; no definite D call. The CDR3 has 14 residues. Germline lookup yields CDR1 MNHEY and CDR2 SMNVEV (reference sequence). V dropped 11 bases and J dropped 1 base, with 17 bases sitting between them. The DNA of the CDR3 is TGTGCCTCAAACTCGGGGTATTCGAACACTGAAGCTTTCTTT. Translated: CASNSGYSNTEAFF.

The chain has TRBV12-2 and TRBJ2-5; TRBD1 reflects the table's D call only, with no check against the DNA. TRBV12-2 is described as a pseudogene. The CDR3 is 14 amino acids. The CDR3 nucleotides read TGTGCAAGTCGCTTATACAGGGGTCAAGAGACCCAGTACTTC. As protein: CASRLYRGQETQYF.

The chain recombines TRBV9 with TRBJ2-2; no firm D call. The CDR3 consists of 16 residues. CDR1 SGDLS and CDR2 YYNGEE come from the germline V gene. V shed 0 bases and J shed 1 base, with 10 bases lying between them. CDR3 coding DNA: TGTGCCAGCAGCGTAGGGTGGGCTCAGAACACCGGGGAGCTGTTTTTT. Encoded protein: CASSVGWAQNTGELFF.

This chain links TRBV6-6 with TRBJ1-3; 10 bases agree with TRBD1. Trimming at V came to 6 bases and at J to 10 bases, leaving 6 bases not matched to a gene. The CDR3 length is 13 residues. The germline V gene has CDR1 MNHNY and CDR2 SVGAGI (reference sequence). This CDR3 reads CASREDRGRTIYF. In nucleotides, the CDR3 is TGTGCCAGCAGGGAAGACAGGGGGCGTACCATATATTTT.

The chain is built from TRBV6-6 and TRBJ2-2; 8 bases line up with TRBD2. CDR3 length: 15 residues. After removal of 5 bases from V and 5 bases from J, the junction contained 7 bases not matched to a gene. The germline CDR1 and CDR2 sequences are MNHNY and SVGAGI (reference sequence). The CDR3 here is CASSTGLGGTGELFF. DNA of the CDR3: TGTGCCAGCAGTACGGGACTAGGAGGAACCGGGGAGCTGTTTTTT.

The J gene is TRBJ2-1, the V gene TRBV27; 8 bases map to TRBD2. Germline V gene sequence: CDR1 MNHEY, CDR2 SMNVEV (reference sequence). With 6 bases clipped from V and 4 bases from J, the junction kept 23 bases outside the gene matches. The CDR3 consists of 20 residues. CDR3 nucleotide sequence: TGTGCCAGCAGAGGGGCAGGGATCGTTAGCGGGGACCCCCGATACAATGAGCAGTTCTTC. Encoded protein: CASRGAGIVSGDPRYNEQFF.

The rearrangement uses TRBV7-2 and TRBJ2-2; 14 bases are a match to TRBD2. This CDR3 has 19 amino acids. The ends lost 4 bases at V and 4 bases at J; junction bases unmatched: 11. In germline, CDR1 is SGHTA, CDR2 FQGNSA. The CDR3 loop is CASSSFPGLAGASTGELFF. The CDR3 nucleotides read TGTGCCAGCAGCTCATTTCCGGGACTAGCGGGAGCCAGCACCGGGGAGCTGTTTTTT.

V and J are TRBV4-2 and TRBJ2-7; maybe TRBD2 (5 bases). The germline CDR1 and CDR2 sequences are LGHNA and YNFKEQ. The CDR3 runs 15 residues. V was shortened by 1 base and J by 6 bases, with 16 bases between the two germline ends. In DNA form, the CDR3 reads TGTGCCAGCAGCCAAGGAGCCCAGAGGGCCTCCGAGCAGTACTTC. Its translation: CASSQGAQRASEQYF.

The rearrangement links TRBV15 to TRBJ2-7; D not certain. CDR1 is LNHNV and CDR2 is YYDKDF in the germline V gene (reference sequence). The V gene lost 0 bases and the J gene lost 3 bases, with 9 bases spanning the gap. The CDR3 length is 14 residues. The CDR3 protein is CATSRDLGFYEQYF. CDR3 bases: TGTGCCACCAGCAGAGATCTAGGTTTCTACGAGCAGTACTTC.

This chain uses TRBV7-2 with TRBJ2-7; D is possibly TRBD2 (6 bases). V shed 6 bases and J shed 1 base, with 19 bases lying between them. This CDR3 has 16 residues. CDR1 SGHTA and CDR2 FQGNSA come from the germline V gene. CDR3 coding DNA: TGTGCCAGCAGTCGCAGACTAGGAGGGACGTCCTACGAGCAGTACTTC. This sequence encodes CASSRRLGGTSYEQYF.

V and J are TRBV9 and TRBJ2-7; 7 nucleotides align to TRBD2. Germline V lookup: CDR1 SGDLS, CDR2 YYNGEE. The CDR3 has 16 amino acids. The trim removed 0 bases at V and 3 bases at J, leaving 9 bases unmatched. CDR3 in amino acids: CASSVVASGVLYEQYF. Here the CDR3 DNA reads TGTGCCAGCAGCGTAGTGGCCAGCGGGGTCCTCTACGAGCAGTACTTC. The full variable domain, in which reference TRBV9 and TRBJ2-7 provide the parts outside the CDR3, is DSGVTQTPKHLITATGQRVTLRCSPRSGDLSVYWYQQSLDQGLQFLIQYYNGEERAKGNILERFSAQQFPDLHSELNLSSLELGDSALYFCASSVVASGVLYEQYFGPGTRLTVT.

The rearrangement uses TRBV18 and TRBJ1-4; 11 nucleotides line up with TRBD1. The CDR3 consists of 13 residues. V trimming: 6 bases; J trimming: 13 bases; junction bases outside the gene matches: 7. Per germline, CDR1 KGHSH and CDR2 LQKENI. CDR3 in amino acids: CASSPDRGLLLFF. CDR3 bases: TGTGCCAGCTCTCCGGACAGGGGGCTACTACTGTTTTTT.

This chain connects TRBV10-3 to TRBJ2-6; perhaps TRBD1 as D (6 bases). V was pared by 0 bases and J by 0 bases, with 15 bases between. Looked up from germline, CDR1 is ENHRY and CDR2 is SYGVKD. The CDR3 runs 19 residues. As DNA, the CDR3 is TGTGCCATCAGTGAGTCCACAGGGATTGTGTCCTCTGGGGCCAACGTCCTGACTTTC. The encoded protein is CAISESTGIVSSGANVLTF.

This chain connects TRBV4-2 to TRBJ2-1, with 11 bases that match TRBD2. The CDR3 runs to 20 residues. Per the germline V gene, CDR1 is LGHNA and CDR2 is YNFKEQ. V shed 0 bases, J shed 6 bases, and the junction held 16 bases outside the gene matches. As DNA, the CDR3 is TGTGCCAGCAGCCAAGAAGGGGGACAGCGGATTAGCGGGAGGGGCAATGAGCAGTTCTTC. Protein: CASSQEGGQRISGRGNEQFF.

J is TRBJ2-2 and V is TRBV3-1 (or the pseudogene TRBV3-2), with 15 positions matching TRBD2. The CDR3 covers 18 residues. V gave up 2 bases and J gave up 7 bases; unmatched junction bases: 8. Germline assignment: CDR1 LGHDT and CDR2 YNNKEL (reference sequence). CDR3 amino acids: CASSQLGLAGGRRGELFF. The CDR3, as DNA: TGTGCCAGCAGCCAACTCGGACTAGCGGGAGGGCGTCGCGGGGAGCTGTTTTTT.

The chain employs TRBV6-2 or TRBV6-3 and TRBJ1-1; D is possibly TRBD1 (6 bases). The CDR3 sequence is 14 residues long. The ends were cut back, 5 bases at V and 4 bases at J, with 14 bases in the middle. Germline values: CDR1 MNHEY, CDR2 SVGEGT. DNA for the CDR3: TGTGCCAGCAGTACCAGACAGGAAAGCACTGAAGCTTTCTTT. Its protein is CASSTRQESTEAFF.

This chain links TRBV6-5 with TRBJ1-2; D gene uncertain. Trimming stripped 6 bases from V and 0 bases from J, with 8 bases between. The germline gives CDR1 MNHEY, CDR2 SVGAGI. There are 13 residues in the CDR3. In DNA form, the CDR3 reads TGTGCCAGCAGCCGCAGTGCTAACTATGGCTACACCTTC. It codes for CASSRSANYGYTF.

J is TRBJ2-1 and V is TRBV10-3; 11 bases line up with TRBD1. J lost 7 bases, V lost 6 bases, and 11 bases had no gene match. The CDR3 spans 16 residues. Per the germline V gene, CDR1 is ENHRY and CDR2 is SYGVKD. The CDR3 sequence: CAISPSPGQGGNEQFF. DNA for the CDR3: TGTGCCATCAGCCCGTCACCGGGACAGGGGGGGAATGAGCAGTTCTTC.

V usage is TRBV27 and J usage is TRBJ2-5, with 10 nucleotides matching TRBD2. The CDR3 covers 15 residues. The junction had 9 bases not matched to a gene; V was cut back by 4 bases and J by 7 bases. Germline V gene data show CDR1 as MNHEY and CDR2 as SMNVEV (reference sequence). CDR3 coding DNA: TGTGCCAGCAGTTACGAGACTAGCGGGCGGGGGACCCAGTACTTC. Amino acid sequence: CASSYETSGRGTQYF.

The chain employs TRBV7-6 and TRBJ2-5; 11 bases fit TRBD2. Germline CDR1 SGHVS, CDR2 FNYEAQ. The CDR3 covers 16 residues. V dropped 5 bases and J dropped 4; count of bases not matched to a gene: 9. CDR3 in DNA: TGTGCCAGCAGCCGATCTCCGCTAGCGGGAGGAGAGACCCAGTACTTC. Its translation: CASSRSPLAGGETQYF.